The clone carrying this T cell receptor beta chain turned up a few times. Its target is not known. All of the donors were Caucasians in good health. This entry is derived from a study of identical twins. TCRdb recomputed calls from the 5' RACE reads with MiXCR, one row per CDR3 protein. This repertoire shows under 450,000 distinct CDR3 sequences, 15% to 20% found once; its top ten account for 10% to 15%. General observations from the study: The presence of invariant MAIT and iNKT cells could partly confound analyses of zero-insertion sequences.

Germline values: CDR1 DFQATT, CDR2 SNEGSKA (reference sequence). V was pared by 6 bases and J by 7 bases, with 22 bases between. This CDR3 contains 14 residues. The TCR was taken from a man aged 50-60 years in good health. Sequences were obtained from naive T cells sorted from blood. J is TRBJ2-7 and V is TRBV20-1, with a possible D match to TRBD2 (6 bases). CDR3 in amino acids: CSAVKISGEGEQYF. CDR3 in DNA: TGCAGTGCAGTCAAAATTTCGGGGGAAGGTGAGCAGTACTTC.